The 31 T cell receptor beta chains given below trace back to one sample, sequenced in a study of blood T cells in healthy people across ages. Primers used in a second PCR of about 6 to 11 cycles were a sample-barcoded 5' primer and a J-beta primer mix. TCRdb processed the 5' RACE reads anew with MiXCR; each CDR3 protein has one entry. The sample lists approximately 2,000,000 distinct CDR3 sequences, 30% to 40% occurring once. The specimen sequenced was blood. These receptors came from a human donor in good health.

The chain is built from TRBV20-1 and TRBJ1-2; D ambiguous. The CDR3 contains 15 residues. CDR1 and CDR2 (germline): DFQATT, SNEGSKA (reference sequence). Trimming removed 0 bases at V and 0 bases at J, with 11 bases between. CDR3: CSARDKAKSNYGYTF. CDR3 DNA sequence: TGCAGTGCTAGAGATAAGGCGAAGTCTAACTATGGCTACACCTTC.

This clonotype appeared a few times. The CDR3 sequence is CASSRRTNYRTMNTEAFF. The CDR3 region has the DNA TGTGCCAGCAGCCGGCGAACAAATTACAGGACCATGAACACTGAAGCTTTCTTT. The chain uses TRBV12-3 or TRBV12-4 and TRBJ1-1; possible D gene TRBD1, 5 bases. The CDR3 is 18 amino acids. Trimming took 6 bases from V and 0 from J, leaving 23 bases between them.

The V gene is TRBV7-6, the J gene TRBJ2-2; 10 bases are a match to TRBD2. The CDR3 is 17 residues long. The junction had 11 bases not matched to a gene; V was cut back by 4 bases and J by 6 bases. CDR1 is SGHVS, CDR2 FNYEAQ, per germline. This CDR3 is CASSSVLLAGVPGELFF. CDR3 in DNA: TGTGCCAGCAGCTCCGTCCTGCTAGCGGGGGTCCCCGGGGAGCTGTTTTTT. The full variable domain, rest sourced from reference TRBV7-6 and TRBJ2-2, is GAGVSQSPRYKVTKRGQDVALRCDPISGHVSLYWYRQALGQGPEFLTYFNYEAQQDKSGLPNDRFSAERPEGSISTLTIQRTEQRDSAMYRCASSSVLLAGVPGELFFGEGSRLTVL.

Note on this clonotype: At one end the junction does not follow the germline gene, possibly because of a read error. The V gene is TRBV6-2 or TRBV6-3, the J gene TRBJ2-1, with TRBD1 identical over 7 bases. This CDR3 has 15 residues. Germline V gives CDR1 MNHEY, CDR2 SVGEGT. The CDR3 region is CAGSPTGEGNNEQFF. The CDR3 region has the DNA TGTGCCGGCAGTCCCACAGGGGAAGGAAACAATGAGCAGTTCTTC.

This clonotype came up many times. The chain links TRBV7-2 to TRBJ2-1; 10 bases match TRBD1. CDR1 SGHTA and CDR2 FQGNSA come from the germline V gene. The CDR3 covers 13 residues. With 6 bases clipped from V and 7 bases from J, the junction kept 3 bases outside the gene matches. CDR3 residues: CASSLDRGNEQFF. CDR3 DNA sequence: TGTGCCAGCAGTTTGGACAGGGGGAATGAGCAGTTCTTC.

J is TRBJ2-3 and V is TRBV7-6, with a possible D match to TRBD1 (6 bases). V was pared by 5 bases and J by 3 bases, with 18 bases between. CDR1 and CDR2 from the germline V gene are SGHVS and FNYEAQ. This CDR3 region has 16 residues. The CDR3 sequence: CASSVGTRQQTDTQYF. The CDR3 bases are TGTGCCAGCAGCGTCGGGACACGCCAGCAGACAGATACGCAGTATTTT.

The chain joins TRBV5-1 to TRBJ2-5; a possible D gene is TRBD2 (7 bases). From germline, CDR1 is SGHRS and CDR2 YFSETQ. This CDR3 region has 15 residues. With 4 bases removed from V and 5 bases from J, the gap between germline ends came to 18 bases. CDR3 loop: CASSILGGAGETQYF. Written as DNA, the CDR3 is TGCGCCAGCAGCATCCTAGGGGGGGCCGGGGAGACCCAGTACTTC.

This clonotype was picked up a small number of times. The CDR3 region is CASSFSGAGSPLHF. The CDR3 DNA reads TGTGCCAGCAGCTTTTCGGGGGCAGGGTCACCCCTCCACTTT. This chain connects TRBV7-2 to TRBJ1-6; a possible D gene is TRBD1 (6 bases). The CDR3 has 14 residues. V was trimmed by 3 bases and J by 10 bases, leaving 13 bases between them. Germline V gene data show CDR1 as SGHTA and CDR2 as FQGNSA.

This clonotype turned up a few times. Here the CDR3 DNA reads TGTGCCACCAGTGATTCGCACGCCCCAGGGCGGAATACGCAGTATTTT. The encoded protein is CATSDSHAPGRNTQYF. The genes are TRBV24-1 and TRBJ2-3, with a tentative D call TRBD1 (5 bases). Germline CDR1 is KGHDR and CDR2 is SFDVKD. The CDR3 runs 16 residues. Trimming removed 2 bases from V and 7 bases from J, with 18 bases in between.

This clonotype occurred a few times. V and J are TRBV4-3 and TRBJ2-1; maybe TRBD1 (5 bases). Germline CDR1 and CDR2: LGHNA and YSLEER. This CDR3 has 18 residues. Trimming left V 6 bases short and J 2 bases short, with 23 bases between. The CDR3 spells CASSPTFETELTYNEQFF. Written as DNA, the CDR3 is TGCGCCAGCAGTCCGACTTTCGAGACAGAGCTCACCTACAATGAGCAGTTCTTC.

With regard to this clonotype: This may be a read error, as it is one base from a much larger clone. The chain links TRBV7-2 to TRBJ2-5; 8 bases line up with TRBD1. This CDR3 spans 14 amino acids. Looked up from germline, CDR1 is SGHTA and CDR2 is FQGNSA. V gave up 7 bases and J gave up 2 bases; unmatched junction bases: 6. CDR3 residues: CASNFGTGQETQYF. DNA of the CDR3: TGTGCCAGCAACTTCGGGACAGGACAAGAGACCCAGTACTTC.

Of note for this clonotype: Germline is not matched at one junction end, which may reflect a read error. The genes are TRBV12-3 or TRBV12-4 and TRBJ2-5; 7 bases are a match to TRBD2. The DNA end is a closer match to TRBJ2-7, so the J assignment may be wrong. The CDR3 runs to 17 residues. CDR3 nucleotide sequence: TGTGCCGGCAGTTTTGAGGGCGGGGGACGGAGCGTCTACGAGCAGTACTTC. The encoded protein is CAGSFEGGGRSVYEQYF.

CDR3 DNA: TGTGCCAGCAGAGCCCTGGGACAGGCCAATCAGCCCCAGCATTTT. This codes for CASRALGQANQPQHF. The chain uses TRBV2 and TRBJ1-5, with TRBD1 matching 8 bases. Germline V CDR1 and CDR2: SNHLY, FYNNEI. CDR3 size: 15 residues. V was clipped by 6 bases and J by 3 bases; unmatched bases: 7.

The table lists this clonotype with a few counts. V usage is TRBV5-1 and J usage is TRBJ2-1; D possibly uses TRBD1 or TRBD2 (6 bases each). Looked up from germline, CDR1 is SGHRS and CDR2 is YFSETQ. The CDR3 runs 15 residues. Trimming removed 7 bases from V and 3 bases from J, with 17 bases in between. CDR3 bases: TGCGCCAGCTACGGGGGCAGGGGAGGCTACAATGAGCAGTTCTTC. Protein: CASYGGRGGYNEQFF.

This clonotype showed up just a few times. The chain combines TRBV12-3 or TRBV12-4 with TRBJ1-2; no reliable D call. Between the trimmed V and J ends, which lost 3 bases and 4 bases, there was a span of 9 bases. This CDR3 has 13 residues. The CDR3 DNA sequence: TGTGCCAGCAGTTTCGGACGGGTCTATGGCTACACCTTC. Encoded protein: CASSFGRVYGYTF.

The chain employs TRBV5-1 and TRBJ1-4; TRBD1 might be the D (5 bases). Trimming stripped 6 bases from V and 4 bases from J, with 13 bases between. This CDR3 region has 14 residues. CDR1 SGHRS and CDR2 YFSETQ come from the germline V gene. This CDR3 reads CASNLGDRNEKLFF. For the CDR3, the DNA is TGCGCCAGCAATCTGGGGGACCGTAATGAAAAACTGTTTTTT.

There are a few counts of this clonotype. The chain has TRBV12-3 or TRBV12-4 and TRBJ2-4; D is possibly TRBD1 or TRBD2 (5 bases each). The J call may not be correct, given that the DNA end is closer to TRBJ2-7. The CDR3 contains 14 residues. The CDR3 is CASSLLPGTNEQYF. CDR3 coding DNA: TGTGCCAGCAGTTTACTTCCAGGGACGAACGAGCAGTACTTC.

J is TRBJ2-3 and V is TRBV6-4, with no clear D. Germline V gives CDR1 MRHNA, CDR2 SNTAGT. Trimming pared 5 bases from V and 6 bases from J, leaving 12 bases between. CDR3 length: 13 amino acids. CDR3 sequence reads: CASSHNLVDTQYF. The CDR3 bases are TGTGCCAGCAGTCATAATCTAGTGGATACGCAGTATTTT.

Points on this clonotype: A much larger clone lies one base from this, so it may be a read error. The V call is TRBV6-2 or TRBV6-3, the J call TRBJ2-5; no firm D call. V was pared by 0 bases and J by 5 bases, with 4 bases between. Germline V gives CDR1 MNHEY, CDR2 SVGEGT. CDR3 length equals 12 residues. CDR3 coding DNA: TGTGCCAGCAGTTACTCGCACGAGACCCAGTACTTC. This codes for CASSYSHETQYF.

The chain recombines TRBV20-1 with TRBJ1-5, with no clear D. This CDR3 contains 13 residues. Germline CDR1 and CDR2: DFQATT and SNEGSKA (reference sequence). V was shortened by 3 bases and J by 0 bases, with 6 bases between the two germline ends. The CDR3 loop reads CSASSDSNQPQHF. The CDR3 bases are TGCAGTGCTAGTTCCGATAGCAATCAGCCCCAGCATTTT.

The chain couples TRBV6-1 to TRBJ2-7; D remains ambiguous. The length of the CDR3 is 19 residues. Germline V lookup: CDR1 MNHNS, CDR2 SASEGT. Trimming shortened V by 3 bases and J by 2 bases, and 26 bases separated the two germline ends. In DNA form, the CDR3 reads TGTGCCAGCAGTGATGGTTCAAAAACGCGGCCCTCCAAACCCTACGAGCAGTACTTC. Translation gives CASSDGSKTRPSKPYEQYF.

The gene calls are TRBV20-1 and TRBJ2-7; 8 bases are a match to TRBD2. The V gene end was trimmed by 1 base and the J gene end by 6 bases; junction bases not matched to a gene: 11. The CDR3 loop spans 15 amino acids. Germline CDR1 reads DFQATT; CDR2 reads SNEGSKA (reference sequence). CDR3 bases: TGCAGTGCTAGAGCGGGGGGGTTAAGCACCTGCGAGCAGTACTTC. It encodes CSARAGGLSTCEQYF.

The CDR3 bases are TGTGCCAGCAGCTTAGTAAGGGGCAGCGACGAGACCCAGTACTTC. This encodes CASSLVRGSDETQYF. This chain joins TRBV7-2 and TRBJ2-5, with a possible D match to TRBD1 (5 bases). The V end was cut by 1 base, the J end by 5 bases, with 14 bases between. Per germline, CDR1 SGHTA and CDR2 FQGNSA. CDR3 size: 15 residues.

This sequence joins TRBV6-4 and TRBJ2-2; D not certain. This CDR3 has 13 amino acids. Per the germline V gene, CDR1 is MRHNA and CDR2 is SNTAGT. V was pared by 4 bases and J by 1 base, with 4 bases between. CDR3 in DNA: TGTGCCAGCAGTGCAGGGAACACCGGGGAGCTGTTTTTT. Its protein is CASSAGNTGELFF.

The rearrangement joins TRBV12-3 or TRBV12-4 to TRBJ2-2; D is unclear. The CDR3 extends over 14 amino acids. Trimming removed 2 bases from V and 6 bases from J, with 10 bases in between. CDR3 residues: CASSLPLLAGELFF. DNA for the CDR3: TGTGCCAGCAGTTTACCCCTACTGGCCGGGGAGCTGTTTTTT.

The chain has TRBV7-9 and TRBJ2-7, with a possible D match to TRBD2 (7 bases). Trimming removed 1 base from V and 7 bases from J, with 17 bases in between. The CDR3 is 15 residues long. Germline values: CDR1 SEHNR, CDR2 FQNEAQ (reference sequence). The CDR3 loop reads CASSLVVGGPQEQYF. In DNA form, the CDR3 reads TGTGCCAGCAGCTTAGTCGTCGGGGGGCCTCAGGAGCAGTACTTC.

V gene TRBV15 combines with J gene TRBJ2-1; D could derive from TRBD1 or TRBD2 (5 bases each). TRBJ2-7 matches the DNA end more closely, so the J call is doubtful. CDR1 and CDR2 from the germline V gene are LNHNV and YYDKDF (reference sequence). The CDR3 has 13 residues. This CDR3 is CATSREADNEQYF. In DNA, the CDR3 is TGTGCCACCAGCAGAGAAGCGGACAATGAGCAGTACTTC.

To note about this clonotype: The junction does not match germline at one end; this may be a read error. The chain joins TRBV20-1 to TRBJ2-4; TRBD2 matches at 12 bases. CDR1 is DFQATT, CDR2 SNEGSKA, per germline (reference sequence). The CDR3 is 19 residues long. CDR3 sequence: CNARIFARTSGEYQEIQYF. The DNA of the CDR3 is TGCAATGCTAGAATATTTGCTCGGACTAGCGGGGAGTACCAAGAGATCCAGTACTTC.

CDR3 sequence (DNA): TGTGCCAGCAGTCCCTTAGGGTTCGGCAATCAGCCCCAGCATTTT. Amino acid sequence: CASSPLGFGNQPQHF. The J gene is TRBJ1-5, the V gene TRBV6-2 or TRBV6-3; D is ambiguous. Germline-derived CDR1 and CDR2 are MNHEY and SVGEGT. The CDR3 is 15 amino acids. Between the trimmed V and J ends, which lost 5 bases and 2 bases, there was a span of 13 bases.

This clonotype occurred a few times. V gene TRBV5-1 combines with J gene TRBJ2-5; TRBD2 agrees at 7 bases. With 2 bases clipped from V and 3 bases from J, the junction kept 4 bases outside the gene matches. The CDR3 has 14 residues. CDR1 and CDR2 (germline): SGHRS, YFSETQ. The chain's CDR3 is CASSLNGGKETQYF. CDR3 in DNA: TGCGCCAGCAGCTTAAACGGGGGGAAAGAGACCCAGTACTTC.

The V and J genes are TRBV7-6 and TRBJ2-1; D is perhaps TRBD1 (6 bases). The CDR3 runs to 13 residues. V lost 6 bases and J lost 6, with 12 bases in between. The germline CDR1 and CDR2 sequences are SGHVS and FNYEAQ. As DNA, the CDR3 is TGTGCCAGCAGTGTCGGACAGTCCAATGAGCAGTTCTTC. This codes for CASSVGQSNEQFF.